In its sample, the clone carrying this T cell receptor (beta chain) was seen many times. What it recognizes is unknown. TCRdb reanalysed the 5' RACE reads using MiXCR and keeps one entry per CDR3 protein. The sample holds about 270,000 distinct CDR3 sequences, 18% seen once. The record originates from a study of T-cell memory formation after mild COVID-19. Study-level points and caveats: Some clones that responded were present in memory (sampled pre-infection), which suggests cross-reactive memory joined.

Trimming stripped 0 bases from V and 3 bases from J, with 12 bases between. CDR3 size: 15 residues. Germline loops: CDR1 SGHRS, CDR2 YFSETQ. J is TRBJ2-5 and V is TRBV5-1; D gene unclear. Sequencing was performed on PBMCs or a T cell subset sorted from them (not recorded which). The source is a man between 18 and 35 years old who had mild COVID-19 (a few samples of this study predate the infection). Cell type and time point are not known. CDR3 loop: CASSLAAYVKETQYF. The CDR3 bases are TGCGCCAGCAGCTTGGCGGCGTACGTGAAAGAGACCCAGTACTTC.